This T cell receptor (beta chain) was retrieved from a study of tissue T cells after allogeneic stem cell transplantation (dated by TCRdb to between 2021 and 2023). Looking at the study overall: For tissues with multiple samples, a pathologist reviewed H&E sections and gave sequencing priority to samples with histologically apparent lymphocytes. The study profiled TCR beta repertoires in many tissues obtained from research autopsies of patients with and without GVHD, and also in mouse models of GVHD. On the human side, the study was prospective and observational, with no blinding or randomization.

As concerns this clone: Its antigen remains unidentified. Base qualities are not recorded, but no much larger clone differs from it by a single base.

What the time point label conveys for this sample: human tissue collected at research (rapid) autopsy. Three non-HCT comparator patients with other cancers, having at least five GI tract samples and no known GI disease at death, were selected retrospectively. Autopsy tissues included GI sites from esophagus to rectum, liver, skin and lymphoid organs including spleen, after a median post-mortem interval of almost 10 hours. Autopsy specimens were bisected, with one portion flash-frozen in liquid nitrogen and the remainder formalin-fixed, and GI outer muscle layers were removed. To extract genomic DNA from frozen tissues, either the Mag-Bind Blood & Tissue DNA HDQ 96 Kit on a Chemagic 360 or the DNeasy Blood & Tissue Kit was used. Extracted DNA was further purified with the Genomic DNA Clean & Concentrator-25 kit because of concern about red blood cell contamination. Broad study findings and their caveats: In both patients and mice, T cells from blood and spleen picked up only a limited part of the TCR repertoire that was detected in tissues. Only a few T cell clones appeared in more than one patient, yet motif-based clustering showed tissue-specific repertoire signatures that were shared between patients. The study did not establish which tissue TCRs were alloreactive or antigen-specific, and some clones may have been host cells that persisted. The patient cohort was small and varied clinically, and sampling depth was recognized as a limitation. Within patients, how anatomically similar tissues were was a major factor shaping TCR repertoire composition, regardless of disease or transplant status. Blood samples were not available from the non-GVHD comparator patients.

The library was made by the immunoSEQ multiplex PCR assay. TCRbeta CDR3 sequencing was performed at survey depth by Adaptive Biotechnologies, and CDR3 sequences, V/J genes, productive frequency and template counts were reported. Amplification of TCR beta CDR3 regions started from genomic DNA instead of RNA. As for how the authors treated the data: Jensen-Shannon divergence was used to quantify pairwise repertoire overlap between tissues, with a value of 1 indicating complete divergence and a value of 0 indicating identical repertoires. Tissues were clustered by single-linkage agglomerative hierarchical clustering of pairwise JSD values and displayed as dendrograms. All patient samples were analyzed with GLIPH2 using simulation_depth 1000, kmer_min_depth 3 and cdr3_length_cutoff 8, and only groups containing more than two unique CDR3s were kept. In a standardized tissue-overlap score, Jaccard GLIPH-group overlap across patients was extrapolated to a standard repertoire size of 1000 clones. Linear mixed-effect models, with tissue included as a fixed effect and individual included as a random effect, were used to assess associations of diversity with clinical or experimental variables. In its TCRdb copy, this immuneACCESS table keeps in-frame sequences only and misses some clones. Where compared with another copy, unresolved V genes explain less than half of these, and the others have no known cause. Clone size and V and J calls were adopted from that table, with D and trimming inferred from the DNA. This sample holds roughly 25,000 clones; more than 60% were observed only once. In total, the top ten clones hold roughly 7.7% of the sample.

From a lookup of the germline V gene, CDR1 and CDR2 are SGHTA and FQGNSA. V loses 0 bases of germline sequence and J loses 5 bases, and the interval between the two ends is 4 bases. Inclusive of the bounding cysteine and phenylalanine, the CDR3 is 13 residues long. Only CDR3 DNA is held: 39 bases, read in frame from base 1. Source: tissue from the ileum, taken at autopsy. The sequence joins TRBV7-2 to TRBJ2-2; there is no confident call for the D gene. This clonotype was obtained from an older female donor with lung cancer. The CDR3 corresponds to CASSLALTGELFF. The nucleotide sequence reads as follows: TGTGCCAGCAGCTTAGCGCTAACCGGGGAGCTGTTTTTT.